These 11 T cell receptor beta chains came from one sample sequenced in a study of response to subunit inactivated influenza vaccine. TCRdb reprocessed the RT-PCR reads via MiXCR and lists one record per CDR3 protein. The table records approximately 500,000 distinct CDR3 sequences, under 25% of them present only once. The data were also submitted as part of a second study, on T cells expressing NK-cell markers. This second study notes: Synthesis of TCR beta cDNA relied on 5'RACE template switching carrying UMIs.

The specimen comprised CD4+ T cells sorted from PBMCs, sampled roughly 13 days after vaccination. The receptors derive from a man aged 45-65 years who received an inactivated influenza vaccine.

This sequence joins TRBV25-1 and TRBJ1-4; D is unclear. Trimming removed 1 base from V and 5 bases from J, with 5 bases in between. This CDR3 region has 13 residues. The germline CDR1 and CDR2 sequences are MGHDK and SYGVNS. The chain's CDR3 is CASSESGNEKLFF. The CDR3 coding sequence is TGTGCCAGCAGTGAATCCGGGAATGAAAAACTGTTTTTT.

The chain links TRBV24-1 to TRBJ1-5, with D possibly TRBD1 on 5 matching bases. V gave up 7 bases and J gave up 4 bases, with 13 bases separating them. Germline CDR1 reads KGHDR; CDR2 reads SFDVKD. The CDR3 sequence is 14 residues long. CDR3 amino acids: CATSGSGRNQPQHF. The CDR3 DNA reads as TGTGCCACCAGCGGCTCAGGGAGGAATCAGCCCCAGCATTTT.

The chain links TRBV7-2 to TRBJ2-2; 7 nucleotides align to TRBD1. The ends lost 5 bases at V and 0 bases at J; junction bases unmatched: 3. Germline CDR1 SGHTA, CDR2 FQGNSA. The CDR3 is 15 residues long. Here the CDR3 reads CASSEGQSNTGELFF. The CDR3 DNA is TGTGCCAGCAGCGAGGGACAGTCGAACACCGGGGAGCTGTTTTTT.

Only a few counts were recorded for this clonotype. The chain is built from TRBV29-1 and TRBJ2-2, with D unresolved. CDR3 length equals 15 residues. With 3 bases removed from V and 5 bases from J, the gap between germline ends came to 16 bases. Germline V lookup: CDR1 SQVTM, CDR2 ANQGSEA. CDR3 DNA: TGCAGCGTTGATAGTGGTTACGGGCCAACCGGGGAGCTGTTTTTT. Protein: CSVDSGYGPTGELFF.

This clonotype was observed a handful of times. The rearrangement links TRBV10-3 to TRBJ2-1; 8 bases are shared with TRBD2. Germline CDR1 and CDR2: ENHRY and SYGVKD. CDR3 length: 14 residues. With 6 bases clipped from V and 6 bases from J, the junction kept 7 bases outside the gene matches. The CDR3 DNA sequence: TGTGCCATCAGCGTGGCGGGGGGCAGCAATGAGCAGTTCTTC. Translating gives CAISVAGGSNEQFF.

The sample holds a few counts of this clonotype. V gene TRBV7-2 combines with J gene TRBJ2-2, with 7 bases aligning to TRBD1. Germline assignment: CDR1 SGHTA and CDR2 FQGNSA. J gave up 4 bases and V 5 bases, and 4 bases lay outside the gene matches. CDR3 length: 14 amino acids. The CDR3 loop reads CASSTGQRTGELFF. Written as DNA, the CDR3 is TGTGCCAGCAGCACGGGACAGCGCACCGGGGAGCTGTTTTTT.

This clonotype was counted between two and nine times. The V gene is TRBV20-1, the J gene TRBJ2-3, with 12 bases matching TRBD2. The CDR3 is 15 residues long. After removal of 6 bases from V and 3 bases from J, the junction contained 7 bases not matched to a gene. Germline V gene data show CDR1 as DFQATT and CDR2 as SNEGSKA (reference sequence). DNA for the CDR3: TGCAGTGCAGAAACTAGCGGGGGGACGACAGATACGCAGTATTTT. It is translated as CSAETSGGTTDTQYF.

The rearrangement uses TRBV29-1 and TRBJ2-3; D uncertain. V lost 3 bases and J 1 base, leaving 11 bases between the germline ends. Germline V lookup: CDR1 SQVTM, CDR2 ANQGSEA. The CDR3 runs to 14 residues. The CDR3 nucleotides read TGCAGCGTTGAGTCGCGGCGCGGCACAGATACGCAGTATTTT. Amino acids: CSVESRRGTDTQYF.

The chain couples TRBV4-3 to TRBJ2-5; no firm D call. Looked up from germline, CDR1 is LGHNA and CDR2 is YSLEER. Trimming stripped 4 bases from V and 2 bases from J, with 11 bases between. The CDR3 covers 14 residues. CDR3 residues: CASSRYGTQETQYF. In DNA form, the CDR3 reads TGCGCCAGCAGCCGCTATGGAACTCAAGAGACCCAGTACTTC.

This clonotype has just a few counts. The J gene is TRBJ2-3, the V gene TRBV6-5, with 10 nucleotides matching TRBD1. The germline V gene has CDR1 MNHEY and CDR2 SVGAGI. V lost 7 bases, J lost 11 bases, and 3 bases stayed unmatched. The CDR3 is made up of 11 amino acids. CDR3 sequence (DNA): TGTGCCAGCATAGGGACAGGGGTGCAGTATTTT. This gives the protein CASIGTGVQYF.

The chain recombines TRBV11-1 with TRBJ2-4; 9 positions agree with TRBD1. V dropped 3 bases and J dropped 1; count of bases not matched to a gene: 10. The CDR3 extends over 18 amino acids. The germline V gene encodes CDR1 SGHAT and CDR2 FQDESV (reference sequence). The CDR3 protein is CASSFEQGATRAKNIQYF. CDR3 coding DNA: TGTGCCAGCAGCTTCGAACAGGGGGCCACTCGGGCCAAAAACATTCAGTACTTC.